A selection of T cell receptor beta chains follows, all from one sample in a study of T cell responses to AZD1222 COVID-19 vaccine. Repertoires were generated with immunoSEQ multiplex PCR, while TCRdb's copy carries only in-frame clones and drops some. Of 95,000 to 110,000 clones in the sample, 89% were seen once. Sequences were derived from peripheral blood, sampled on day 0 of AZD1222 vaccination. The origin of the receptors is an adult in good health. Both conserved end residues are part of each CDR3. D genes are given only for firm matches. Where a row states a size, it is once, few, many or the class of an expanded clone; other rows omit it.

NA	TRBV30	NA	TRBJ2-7	CAWSEGQVFNEQYF	TGTGCCTGGAGTGAGGGCCAAGTTTTCAACGAGCAGTACTTC
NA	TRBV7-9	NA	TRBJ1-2	CASSLVEDWTYGYTF	TGTGCCAGCAGCTTAGTGGAAGACTGGACCTATGGCTACACCTTC
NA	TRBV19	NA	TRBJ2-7	CASSIQRSSYEQYF	TGTGCCAGTAGTATACAGAGGAGCTCCTACGAGCAGTACTTC
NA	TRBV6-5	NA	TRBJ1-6	CASSYSGAGSPLHF	TGTGCCAGCAGTTACTCGGGGGCCGGTTCACCCCTCCACTTT
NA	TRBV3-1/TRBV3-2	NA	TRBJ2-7	CASSEAYEQYF	TGTGCCAGCAGCGAAGCGTACGAGCAGTACTTC
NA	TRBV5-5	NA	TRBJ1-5	CASSLGWNPGDSNRPQHF	TGTGCCAGCAGCTTGGGATGGAATCCAGGGGATAGCAATCGGCCCCAGCATTTT
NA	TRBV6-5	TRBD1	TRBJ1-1	CASNNRGGNTEAFF	TGTGCCAGCAATAACAGGGGGGGGAACACTGAAGCTTTCTTT
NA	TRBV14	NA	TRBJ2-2	CASSQGRGGYTGELFF	TGTGCCAGCAGCCAAGGGCGGGGCGGATACACCGGGGAGCTGTTTTTT
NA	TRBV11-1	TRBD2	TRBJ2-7	CASSFGGVYEQYF	TGTGCCAGCAGCTTTGGGGGGGTCTACGAGCAGTACTTC
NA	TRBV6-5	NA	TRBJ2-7	CASSYSEFYEQYF	TGTGCCAGCAGTTACTCCGAATTCTACGAGCAGTACTTC
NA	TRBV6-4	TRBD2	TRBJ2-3	CASSDSSGGGKDTQYF	TGTGCCAGCAGTGACTCTAGTGGGGGGGGTAAAGATACGCAGTATTTT
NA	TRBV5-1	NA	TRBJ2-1	CASSQRTGRVENNEQFF	TGCGCCAGCAGCCAGAGGACAGGGAGGGTTGAAAACAATGAGCAGTTCTTC
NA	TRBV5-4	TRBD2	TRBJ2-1	CASSRGLADRRGEQFF	TGTGCCAGCAGCCGGGGACTAGCGGACCGACGGGGTGAGCAGTTCTTC
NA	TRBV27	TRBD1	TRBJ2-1	CASSLGTGFNEQFF	TGTGCCAGCAGTTTAGGGACAGGGTTTAATGAGCAGTTCTTC
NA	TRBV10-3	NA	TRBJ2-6	CAISWTVDSGANVLTF	TGTGCCATCAGCTGGACAGTCGACTCTGGGGCCAACGTCCTGACTTTC
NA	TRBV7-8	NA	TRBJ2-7	CASSYPLRVSSYEQYF	TGTGCCAGCAGCTACCCTTTGCGGGTCAGCTCCTACGAGCAGTACTTC
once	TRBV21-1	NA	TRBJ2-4	CASSKRDGQNIQYF	TGTGCCAGCAGCAAACGGGATGGCCAAAACATTCAGTACTTC
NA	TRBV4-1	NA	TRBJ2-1	CASSRLVHEQFF	TGCGCCAGCAGCAGACTGGTCCATGAGCAGTTCTTC
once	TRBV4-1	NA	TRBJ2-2	CASSPRSYTGELFF	TGCGCCAGCAGCCCCCGCTCGTACACCGGGGAGCTGTTTTTT
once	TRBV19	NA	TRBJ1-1	CASSRTNFAHLDTEAFF	TGTGCCAGTAGCCGGACGAACTTTGCCCACCTGGACACTGAAGCTTTCTTT
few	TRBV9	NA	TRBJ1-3	CASSASTGFSGNTIYF	TGTGCCAGCAGCGCCAGTACAGGATTCTCTGGAAACACCATATATTTT
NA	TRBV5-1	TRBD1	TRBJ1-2	CASSLAITPGQGGYTF	TGCGCCAGCAGCTTGGCTATTACTCCGGGACAGGGCGGCTACACCTTC
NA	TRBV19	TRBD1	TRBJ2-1	CACNRGNEQFF	TGTGCCTGTAACAGGGGTAATGAGCAGTTCTTC
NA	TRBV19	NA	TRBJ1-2	CASSINGPADGYTF	TGTGCCAGTAGTATAAACGGCCCTGCGGATGGCTACACCTTC
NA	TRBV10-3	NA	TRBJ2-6	CAPPLGGANVLTF	TGTGCCCCACCACTGGGGGGGGCCAACGTCCTGACTTTC
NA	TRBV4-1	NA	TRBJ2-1	CASSQGSSEQFF	TGCGCCAGCAGCCAAGGGAGCAGTGAGCAGTTCTTC
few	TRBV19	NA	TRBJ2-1	CASSMGGTSYNEQFF	TGTGCCAGTAGTATGGGAGGAACCTCCTACAATGAGCAGTTCTTC
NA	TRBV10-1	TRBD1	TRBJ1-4	CASSRTGKDEKLFF	TGCGCCAGCAGCAGGACAGGGAAGGATGAAAAACTGTTTTTT
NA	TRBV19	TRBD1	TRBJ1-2	CASSTLIGQGTGDYGYTF	TGTGCCAGTAGTACCCTCATCGGACAGGGAACCGGAGACTATGGCTACACCTTC
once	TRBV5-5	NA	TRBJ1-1	CASIHRGGNTEAFF	TGTGCCAGCATCCACCGGGGGGGTAACACTGAAGCTTTCTTT
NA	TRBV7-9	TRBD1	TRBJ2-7	CASSPGTGSYEQYF	TGTGCCAGCAGCCCAGGGACAGGGTCCTACGAGCAGTACTTC
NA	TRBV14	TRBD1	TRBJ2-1	CASSQEYGQVYNEQFF	TGTGCCAGCAGCCAAGAGTACGGACAGGTCTACAATGAGCAGTTCTTC
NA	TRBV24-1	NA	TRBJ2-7	CATSEKDRDYFYEQYF	TGTGCCACCAGTGAAAAGGACAGGGACTACTTCTACGAGCAGTACTTC
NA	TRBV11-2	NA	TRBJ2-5	CASSLGAGQETQYF	TGTGCCAGCAGCTTAGGGGCAGGACAAGAGACCCAGTACTTC
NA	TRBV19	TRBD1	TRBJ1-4	CASSPSGGLNEKLFF	TGTGCCAGTAGTCCCTCAGGGGGCCTTAATGAAAAACTGTTTTTT
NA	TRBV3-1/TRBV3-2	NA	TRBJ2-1	CASSTIGLASYNEQFF	TGTGCCAGCAGCACAATCGGACTTGCATCCTACAATGAGCAGTTCTTC
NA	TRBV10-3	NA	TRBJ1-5	CAISGGDSNQPQHF	TGTGCCATCAGTGGGGGAGATAGCAATCAGCCCCAGCATTTT
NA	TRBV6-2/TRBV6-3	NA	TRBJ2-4	CASSTSPTPNIQYF	TGTGCCAGCAGTACTTCCCCAACACCAAACATTCAGTACTTC
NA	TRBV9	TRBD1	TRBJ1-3	CASSVTDRASFSGNTIYF	TGTGCCAGCAGCGTAACGGACAGGGCTTCATTCTCTGGAAACACCATATATTTT
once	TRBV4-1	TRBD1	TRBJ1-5	CASSQAGTGRTQPQHF	TGCGCCAGCAGCCAAGCAGGGACAGGGCGGACTCAGCCCCAGCATTTT
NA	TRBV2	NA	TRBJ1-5	CASSGTGNQPQHF	TGTGCCAGCAGTGGGACGGGGAATCAGCCCCAGCATTTT
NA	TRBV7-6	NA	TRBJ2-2	CASSLAQVNTGELFF	TGTGCCAGCAGCTTAGCCCAGGTGAACACCGGGGAGCTGTTTTTT
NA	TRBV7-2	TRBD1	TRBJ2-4	CASSPGDRGNIQYF	TGTGCCAGCAGCCCCGGGGACAGGGGGAACATTCAGTACTTC
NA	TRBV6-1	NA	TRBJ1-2	CASSDDGYGYTF	TGTGCCAGCAGTGACGACGGTTATGGCTACACCTTC
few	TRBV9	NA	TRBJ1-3	CASSVEGGNGGNTIYF	TGTGCCAGCAGCGTAGAGGGGGGGAATGGTGGAAACACCATATATTTT
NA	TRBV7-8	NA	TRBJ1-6	CASSLGRQTSSYNSPLHF	TGTGCCAGCAGCTTAGGGAGACAGACGAGCTCCTATAATTCACCCCTCCACTTT